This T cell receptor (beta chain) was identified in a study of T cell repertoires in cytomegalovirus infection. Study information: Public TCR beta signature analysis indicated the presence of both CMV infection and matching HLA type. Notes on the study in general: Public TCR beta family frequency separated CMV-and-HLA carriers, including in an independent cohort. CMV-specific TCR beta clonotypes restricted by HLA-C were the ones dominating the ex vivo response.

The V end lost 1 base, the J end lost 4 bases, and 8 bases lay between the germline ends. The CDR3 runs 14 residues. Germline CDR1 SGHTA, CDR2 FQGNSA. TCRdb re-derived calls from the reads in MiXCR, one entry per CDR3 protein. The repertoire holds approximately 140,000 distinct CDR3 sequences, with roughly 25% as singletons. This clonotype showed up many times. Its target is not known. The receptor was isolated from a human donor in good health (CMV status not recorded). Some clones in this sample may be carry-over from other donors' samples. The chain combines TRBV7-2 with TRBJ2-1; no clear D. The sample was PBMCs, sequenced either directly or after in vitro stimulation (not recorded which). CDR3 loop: CASSLVTTYNEQFF. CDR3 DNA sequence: TGTGCCAGCAGCTTAGTGACAACTTACAATGAGCAGTTCTTC.